This T cell receptor (beta chain) was identified during a study of cytomegalovirus exposure and HLA in healthy donors. Overall study findings and caveats: There were reportedly fewer N-insertions in an Asian-associated ancestry cluster than the approximately 670-donor mean, in a later analysis.

Germline trimming cut 5 bases from V and 9 bases from J; bases unmatched to any gene: 13. This CDR3 region has 15 residues. CDR1 and CDR2 (germline): SGHTA, FQGNSA. It was with 60 Vbeta and 13 Jbeta primers that the PCR ran. Sequenced by immunoSEQ multiplex PCR; TCRdb stores in-frame clones only, minus some. Its table lists around 200,000 clones. About this clone: Its matching antigen is unknown.

The TCR originated in a woman under 40 in good health and CMV-seropositive. This chain uses TRBV7-2 with TRBJ2-7; 10 bases map to TRBD2. Sequencing was performed on PBMCs. CDR3 bases: TGTGCCAGCAGCCAACGGACTAGCGGAGGGGGGTGGCAGTACTTC. It specifies CASSQRTSGGGWQYF.